This TCR beta chain was documented in a study of Tregs in tolerant kidney transplant recipients. Study-level points and caveats: Biological reproducibility was not directly addressed, but technical replication error appeared minimal.

Details on this clone: Its matching antigen is unknown.

There are 17 residues in the CDR3. CDR1 is KGHSH, CDR2 LQKENI, per germline. The V end lost 3 bases, the J end lost 3 bases, and 17 bases lay between the germline ends. Related graft donors supplied nonmyeloablative bone marrow transplants, and mixed chimerism was transient. Repertoires were generated with immunoSEQ multiplex PCR, while TCRdb's copy carries only in-frame clones and drops some. The profile shows roughly 64,000 clones, 87% of them singletons. This sequence was found in a human patient who received a combined kidney and bone marrow transplant. These T cells may partly come from the graft donor. This material consisted of CD4+ T cells from blood (PBMCs), taken 6 months after the transplant. This chain links TRBV18 with TRBJ2-2; D may be TRBD2 (5 bases). CDR3 region: CASSPLRNGVYTGELFF. For the CDR3, the DNA is TGTGCCAGCTCACCGCTTAGGAACGGGGTATACACCGGGGAGCTGTTTTTT.